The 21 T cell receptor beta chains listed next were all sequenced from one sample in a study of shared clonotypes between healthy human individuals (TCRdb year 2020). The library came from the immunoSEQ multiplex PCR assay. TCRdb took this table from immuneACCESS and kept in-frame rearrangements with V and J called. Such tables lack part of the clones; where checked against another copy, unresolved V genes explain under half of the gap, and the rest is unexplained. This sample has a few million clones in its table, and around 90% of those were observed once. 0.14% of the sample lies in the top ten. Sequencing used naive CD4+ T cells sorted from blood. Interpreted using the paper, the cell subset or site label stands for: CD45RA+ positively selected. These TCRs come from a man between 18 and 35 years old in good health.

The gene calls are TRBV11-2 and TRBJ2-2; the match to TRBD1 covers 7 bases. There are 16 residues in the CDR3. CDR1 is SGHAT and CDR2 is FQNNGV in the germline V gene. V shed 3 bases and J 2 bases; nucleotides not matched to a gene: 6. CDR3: CASSFAGTVNTGELFF. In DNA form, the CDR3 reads TGTGCCAGCAGCTTTGCCGGGACAGTAAACACCGGGGAGCTGTTTTTT.

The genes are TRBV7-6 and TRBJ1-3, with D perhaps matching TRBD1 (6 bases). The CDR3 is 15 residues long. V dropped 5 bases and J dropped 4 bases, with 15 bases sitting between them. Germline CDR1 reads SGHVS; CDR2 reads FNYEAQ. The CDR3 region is CASSPDQGQGNTIYF. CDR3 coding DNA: TGTGCCAGCAGCCCAGATCAGGGGCAAGGAAACACCATATATTTT. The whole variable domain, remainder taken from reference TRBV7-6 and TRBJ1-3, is GAGVSQSPRYKVTKRGQDVALRCDPISGHVSLYWYRQALGQGPEFLTYFNYEAQQDKSGLPNDRFSAERPEGSISTLTIQRTEQRDSAMYRCASSPDQGQGNTIYFGEGSWLTVV.

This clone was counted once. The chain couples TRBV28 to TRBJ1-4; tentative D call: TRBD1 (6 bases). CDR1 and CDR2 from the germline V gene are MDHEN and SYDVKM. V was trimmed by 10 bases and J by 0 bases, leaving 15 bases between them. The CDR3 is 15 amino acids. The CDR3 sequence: CATRLQGATNEKLFF. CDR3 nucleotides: TGTGCCACCAGATTACAGGGAGCAACTAATGAAAAACTGTTTTTT.

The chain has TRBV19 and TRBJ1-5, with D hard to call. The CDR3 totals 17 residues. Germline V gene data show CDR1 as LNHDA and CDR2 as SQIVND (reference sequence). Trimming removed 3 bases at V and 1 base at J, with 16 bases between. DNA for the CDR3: TGTGCCAGTAGTATCGGGCTGTGGGAATCGAGCAATCAGCCCCAGCATTTT. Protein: CASSIGLWESSNQPQHF.

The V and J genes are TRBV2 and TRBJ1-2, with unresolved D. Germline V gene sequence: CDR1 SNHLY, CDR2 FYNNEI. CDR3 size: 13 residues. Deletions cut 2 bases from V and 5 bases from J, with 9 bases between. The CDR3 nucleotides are TGTGCCAGCAGTGAAATTCGGGAATATGGCTACACCTTC. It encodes CASSEIREYGYTF.

CDR3 amino acids: CASSPGLMETQYF. CDR3 nucleotide sequence: TGTGCCAGCAGCCCAGGACTAATGGAGACCCAGTACTTC. The rearrangement links TRBV14 to TRBJ2-5; TRBD2 is a possible D gene (6 bases). This CDR3 spans 13 amino acids. Trimming left V 4 bases short and J 5 bases short, with 11 bases between. In germline, CDR1 is SGHDN, CDR2 FVKESK.

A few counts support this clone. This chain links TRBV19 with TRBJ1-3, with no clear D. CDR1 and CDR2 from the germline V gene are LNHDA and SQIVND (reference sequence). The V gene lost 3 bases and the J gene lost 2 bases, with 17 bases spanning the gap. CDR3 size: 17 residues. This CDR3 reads CASSIFLTRPPGNTIYF. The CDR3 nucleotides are TGTGCCAGTAGTATCTTTCTAACCCGCCCTCCTGGAAACACCATATATTTT.

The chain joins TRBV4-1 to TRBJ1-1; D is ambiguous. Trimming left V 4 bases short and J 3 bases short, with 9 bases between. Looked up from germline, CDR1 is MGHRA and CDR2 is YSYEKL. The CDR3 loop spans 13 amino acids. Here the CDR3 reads CASSPLPHTEAFF. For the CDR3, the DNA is TGCGCCAGCAGCCCCCTCCCGCACACTGAAGCTTTCTTT.

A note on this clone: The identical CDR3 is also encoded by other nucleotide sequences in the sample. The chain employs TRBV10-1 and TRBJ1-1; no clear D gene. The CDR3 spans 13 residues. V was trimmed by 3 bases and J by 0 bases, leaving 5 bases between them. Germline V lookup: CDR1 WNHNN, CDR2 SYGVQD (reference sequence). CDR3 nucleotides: TGCGCCAGCAGTGAATCGATGAACACTGAAGCTTTCTTT. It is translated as CASSESMNTEAFF.

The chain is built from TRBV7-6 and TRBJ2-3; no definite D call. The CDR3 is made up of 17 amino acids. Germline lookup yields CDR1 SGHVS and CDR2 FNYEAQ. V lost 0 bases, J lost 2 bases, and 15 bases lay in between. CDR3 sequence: CASSLAEPSSFTDTQYF. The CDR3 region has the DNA TGTGCCAGCAGCTTAGCGGAGCCTTCGTCCTTCACAGATACGCAGTATTTT. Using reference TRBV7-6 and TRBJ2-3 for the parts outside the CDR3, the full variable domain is GAGVSQSPRYKVTKRGQDVALRCDPISGHVSLYWYRQALGQGPEFLTYFNYEAQQDKSGLPNDRFSAERPEGSISTLTIQRTEQRDSAMYRCASSLAEPSSFTDTQYFGPGTRLTVL.

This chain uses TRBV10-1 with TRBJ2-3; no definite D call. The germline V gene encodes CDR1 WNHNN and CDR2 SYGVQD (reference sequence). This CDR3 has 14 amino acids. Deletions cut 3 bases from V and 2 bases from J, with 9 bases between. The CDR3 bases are TGCGCCAGCAGTGATACCGGCTTCACAGATACGCAGTATTTT. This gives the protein CASSDTGFTDTQYF.

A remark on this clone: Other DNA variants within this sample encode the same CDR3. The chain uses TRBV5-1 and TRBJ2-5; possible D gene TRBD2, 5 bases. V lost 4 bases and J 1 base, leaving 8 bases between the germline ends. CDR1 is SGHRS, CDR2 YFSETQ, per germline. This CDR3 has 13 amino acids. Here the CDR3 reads CASSRGLQETQYF. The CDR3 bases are TGCGCCAGCAGCCGCGGACTCCAAGAGACCCAGTACTTC.

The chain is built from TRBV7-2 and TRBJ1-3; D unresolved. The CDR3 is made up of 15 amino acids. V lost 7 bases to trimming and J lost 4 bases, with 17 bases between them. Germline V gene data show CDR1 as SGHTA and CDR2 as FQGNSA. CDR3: CASTPQMTHGNTIYF. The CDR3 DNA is TGTGCCAGCACCCCTCAGATGACGCACGGAAACACCATATATTTT.

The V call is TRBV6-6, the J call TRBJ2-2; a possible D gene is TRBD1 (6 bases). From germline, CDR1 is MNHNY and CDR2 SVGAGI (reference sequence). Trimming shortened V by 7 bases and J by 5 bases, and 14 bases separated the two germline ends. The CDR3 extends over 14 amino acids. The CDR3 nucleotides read TGTGCCAGCAACTACAGGGAGAGAACCGGGGAGCTGTTTTTT. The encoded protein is CASNYRERTGELFF.

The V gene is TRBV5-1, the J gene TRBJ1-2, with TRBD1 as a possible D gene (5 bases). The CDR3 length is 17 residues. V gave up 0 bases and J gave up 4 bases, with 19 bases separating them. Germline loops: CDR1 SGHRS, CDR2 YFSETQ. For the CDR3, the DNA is TGCGCCAGCAGCTTGGCGTCGATTGGGACTTCTAGCTATGGCTACACCTTC. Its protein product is CASSLASIGTSSYGYTF.

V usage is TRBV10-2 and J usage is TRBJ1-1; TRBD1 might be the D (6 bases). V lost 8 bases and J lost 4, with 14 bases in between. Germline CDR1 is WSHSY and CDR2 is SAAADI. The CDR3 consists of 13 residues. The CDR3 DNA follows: TGCGCCAGCTCCCGGGACATTGGCACTGAAGCTTTCTTT. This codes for CASSRDIGTEAFF.

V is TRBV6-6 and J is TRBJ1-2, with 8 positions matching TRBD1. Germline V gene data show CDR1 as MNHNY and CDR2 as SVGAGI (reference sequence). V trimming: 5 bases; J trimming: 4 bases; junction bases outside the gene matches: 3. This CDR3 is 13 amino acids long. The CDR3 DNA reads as TGTGCCAGCAGTCGGCAGGGGGCCTATGGCTACACCTTC. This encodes CASSRQGAYGYTF.

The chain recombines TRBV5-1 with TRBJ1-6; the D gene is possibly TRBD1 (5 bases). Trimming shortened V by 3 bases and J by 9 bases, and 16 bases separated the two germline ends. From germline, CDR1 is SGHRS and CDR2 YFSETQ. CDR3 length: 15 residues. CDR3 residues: CASSSNSGGASPLHF. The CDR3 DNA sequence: TGCGCCAGCAGCTCCAATTCCGGGGGTGCTTCACCCCTCCACTTT.

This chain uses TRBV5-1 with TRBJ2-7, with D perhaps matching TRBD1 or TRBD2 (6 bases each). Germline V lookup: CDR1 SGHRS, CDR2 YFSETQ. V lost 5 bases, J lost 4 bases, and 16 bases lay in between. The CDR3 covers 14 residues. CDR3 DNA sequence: TGCGCCAGCAGAGACACGGGGGCGCCTTACGAGCAGTACTTC. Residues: CASRDTGAPYEQYF.

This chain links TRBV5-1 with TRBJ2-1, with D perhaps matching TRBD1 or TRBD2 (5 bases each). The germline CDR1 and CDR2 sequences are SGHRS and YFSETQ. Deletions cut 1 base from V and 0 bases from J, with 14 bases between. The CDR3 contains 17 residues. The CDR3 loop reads CASSLFDWGSSYNEQFF. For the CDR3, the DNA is TGCGCCAGCAGCTTGTTTGACTGGGGGAGCTCCTACAATGAGCAGTTCTTC.

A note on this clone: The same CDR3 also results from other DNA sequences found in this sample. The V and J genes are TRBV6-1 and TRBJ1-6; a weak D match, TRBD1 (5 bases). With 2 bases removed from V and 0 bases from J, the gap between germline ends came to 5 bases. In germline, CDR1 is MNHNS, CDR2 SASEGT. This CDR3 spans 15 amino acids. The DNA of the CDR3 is TGTGCCAGCAGTGAACAGGGCTCCTATAATTCACCCCTCCACTTT. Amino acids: CASSEQGSYNSPLHF.